Each of the 21 T cell receptor beta chains below was sequenced from the same sample in a study of blood T cell repertoires in COVID-19. The table came from immunoSEQ multiplex PCR; TCRdb's copy has only in-frame clones and leaves some out. This sample has approximately 170,000 clones, with around 90% found just once. The material sequenced was peripheral blood. These receptors were obtained from a young man with COVID-19, enrolled during active disease.

The chain carries TRBV21-1 and TRBJ1-5; the listed D gene, TRBD1, was not tested against the DNA. TRBV21-1 is designated a pseudogene. The CDR3 loop spans 18 amino acids. The CDR3 sequence: CASSKGYPTGFLTQPQHF. The CDR3 DNA reads TGTGCCAGCAGCAAAGGGTACCCGACAGGTTTTCTCACACAGCCCCAGCATTTT.

The CDR3 nucleotides are TGTGCCAGCAGCATAGATGTGGGCGGGAGCGATGAGCAGTTCTTC. Translation: CASSIDVGGSDEQFF. The chain links TRBV9 to TRBJ2-1; 7 bases fit TRBD2. The germline CDR1 and CDR2 sequences are SGDLS and YYNGEE. The CDR3 consists of 15 residues. V lost 4 bases and J lost 8; bases outside the gene matches: 12.

This chain connects TRBV27 to TRBJ2-7; 7 bases match TRBD1. Germline lookup yields CDR1 MNHEY and CDR2 SMNVEV (reference sequence). The CDR3 is 15 residues long. V was clipped by 4 bases and J by 4 bases; unmatched bases: 10. The CDR3 bases are TGTGCCAGCAGTTCGCCCCGGACAGGAACGTACGAGCAGTACTTC. Protein sequence: CASSSPRTGTYEQYF.

The chain is built from TRBV7-9 and TRBJ1-4, with D perhaps matching TRBD1 (5 bases). This CDR3 comprises 12 residues. From germline, CDR1 is SEHNR and CDR2 FQNEAQ (reference sequence). The V end was cut by 6 bases, the J end by 11 bases, with 13 bases between. DNA of the CDR3: TGTGCCAGCAGTAAAACCCGGGGGAAACTGTTTTTT. Translation gives CASSKTRGKLFF.

This chain links TRBV27 with TRBJ2-7; 7 nucleotides agree with TRBD2. Trimming at V came to 3 bases and at J to 4 bases, leaving 6 bases not matched to a gene. Germline V lookup: CDR1 MNHEY, CDR2 SMNVEV (reference sequence). The CDR3 has 14 amino acids. The CDR3: CASSFGGGRYEQYF. Here the CDR3 DNA reads TGTGCCAGCAGTTTTGGCGGGGGACGGTACGAGCAGTACTTC.

V is TRBV7-8 and J is TRBJ1-3; maybe TRBD1 (5 bases). Germline V CDR1 and CDR2: SGHVS, FQNEAQ. The CDR3 covers 15 residues. Trimming took off 4 bases at V and 2 bases at J, with 12 bases between the two ends. The CDR3 sequence is CASSSGGAPGNTIYF. CDR3 DNA: TGTGCCAGCAGCTCAGGTGGGGCTCCTGGAAACACCATATATTTT.

This chain connects TRBV4-2 to TRBJ2-1; D unclear. The CDR3 is 14 amino acids. Trimming removed 3 bases from V and 7 bases from J, with 13 bases in between. Germline CDR1 LGHNA, CDR2 YNFKEQ. The CDR3 loop reads CASSQATVMNEQFF. The DNA for the CDR3 is TGTGCCAGCAGCCAGGCCACAGTTATGAATGAGCAGTTCTTC.

The chain carries TRBV28 and TRBJ2-7, with TRBD1 matching over 9 bases. Germline V gives CDR1 MDHEN, CDR2 SYDVKM. V lost 2 bases to trimming and J lost 4 bases; unmatched junction nucleotides: 6. This CDR3 has 15 residues. As DNA, the CDR3 is TGTGCCAGCAGTTTAAATGGACAGGGGTTTTACGAGCAGTACTTC. Translating it yields CASSLNGQGFYEQYF.

J is TRBJ1-5 and V is TRBV28; 9 bases agree with TRBD1. The CDR3 covers 16 residues. V lost 6 bases, J lost 7 bases, and 13 bases stayed unmatched. Germline V gene data show CDR1 as MDHEN and CDR2 as SYDVKM. CDR3: CASRVRTGESDQPQHF. In DNA, the CDR3 is TGTGCCAGCAGGGTAAGGACAGGGGAATCGGACCAGCCCCAGCATTTT.

The V gene is TRBV5-4, the J gene TRBJ2-2; 15 bases are shared with TRBD2. The V segment lost 3 bases and the J segment 5 bases; nucleotides outside the gene matches: 2. CDR1 is SGHNT and CDR2 is YYREEE in the germline V gene (reference sequence). The CDR3 extends over 16 amino acids. CDR3 bases: TGTGCCAGCAGCTGGACTAGCGGGAGGGTAACCGGGGAGCTGTTTTTT. This encodes CASSWTSGRVTGELFF.

The chain recombines TRBV7-9 with TRBJ2-1; the match to TRBD1 covers 11 bases. The V and J ends lost 1 base and 0 bases, in that order; junction bases with no gene match: 2. Germline V CDR1 and CDR2: SEHNR, FQNEAQ (reference sequence). The CDR3 totals 17 residues. CDR3 DNA: TGTGCCAGCAGCTTAGGGACAGGGGGCTTCTCCTACAATGAGCAGTTCTTC. Residues: CASSLGTGGFSYNEQFF.

The rearrangement links TRBV3-1 (or the pseudogene TRBV3-2) to TRBJ1-5, with D perhaps TRBD1 (5 bases). Per the germline V gene, CDR1 is LGHDT and CDR2 is YNNKEL (reference sequence). The CDR3 length is 14 residues. Trimming removed 1 base from V and 1 base from J, with 5 bases in between. CDR3 in amino acids: CASSQGGSNQPQHF. The DNA for the CDR3 is TGTGCCAGCAGCCAAGGGGGCAGCAATCAGCCCCAGCATTTT.

V gene TRBV29-1 combines with J gene TRBJ2-7; 9 bases match TRBD2. CDR3 length: 13 residues. V was pared by 7 bases and J by 4 bases, with 8 bases of the junction left unmatched. CDR1 is SQVTM, CDR2 ANQGSEA, per germline. The CDR3 sequence: CSAGSGGGYEQYF. The CDR3 DNA is TGCAGCGCCGGTAGCGGGGGAGGGTACGAGCAGTACTTC.

This clone was counted a single time. This chain links TRBV9 with TRBJ2-7; the D gene is possibly TRBD2 (5 bases). Germline V lookup: CDR1 SGDLS, CDR2 YYNGEE. The CDR3 contains 13 residues. Trimming took off 5 bases at V and 3 bases at J, with 12 bases between the two ends. The CDR3, as DNA: TGTGCCAGCAGGGACTCTTGGAACTACGAGCAGTACTTC. This codes for CASRDSWNYEQYF. Supplemented by reference TRBV9 and TRBJ2-7, the full variable domain reads DSGVTQTPKHLITATGQRVTLRCSPRSGDLSVYWYQQSLDQGLQFLIQYYNGEERAKGNILERFSAQQFPDLHSELNLSSLELGDSALYFCASRDSWNYEQYFGPGTRLTVT.

This rearrangement joins TRBV2 to TRBJ2-1; 11 positions agree with TRBD2. This CDR3 is built from 14 residues. V was pared by 11 bases and J by 5 bases, with 8 bases of the junction left unmatched. Germline lookup yields CDR1 SNHLY and CDR2 FYNNEI. The CDR3 spells CAGHPGLADNEQFF. CDR3 in DNA: TGTGCCGGCCACCCGGGACTAGCGGACAATGAGCAGTTCTTC.

The chain has TRBV9 and TRBJ2-3; 16 bases are shared with TRBD2. The germline gives CDR1 SGDLS, CDR2 YYNGEE. The CDR3 is made up of 17 amino acids. V lost 3 bases, J lost 3 bases, and 4 bases stayed unmatched. Written as DNA, the CDR3 is TGTGCCAGCAGCGGGGGACTAGCGGGAGGGCCGACAGATACGCAGTATTTT. Translation: CASSGGLAGGPTDTQYF.

This chain links TRBV5-1 with TRBJ2-2; 8 bases align to TRBD2. After removal of 3 bases from V and 6 bases from J, the junction contained 10 bases not matched to a gene. Germline loops: CDR1 SGHRS, CDR2 YFSETQ. This CDR3 contains 16 residues. The CDR3 loop is CASSSSAGRAAGELFF. The CDR3 bases are TGCGCCAGCAGCTCGAGCGCCGGGAGGGCTGCCGGGGAGCTGTTTTTT.

This chain links TRBV28 with TRBJ2-1; 10 positions match TRBD1. The CDR3 length is 16 residues. Trimming took 3 bases from V and 0 from J; bases not matched to a gene: 2. The germline V gene encodes CDR1 MDHEN and CDR2 SYDVKM. In DNA, the CDR3 is TGTGCCAGCAGTTTGTGGACAGGGGGCTCCTACAATGAGCAGTTCTTC. This encodes CASSLWTGGSYNEQFF.

Comment on this clone: The same CDR3 also results from other DNA sequences found in this sample. J is TRBJ1-3 and V is TRBV18; TRBD1 might be the D (6 bases). The germline CDR1 and CDR2 sequences are KGHSH and LQKENI. CDR3 length: 14 residues. Between the trimmed V and J ends, which lost 3 bases and 4 bases, there was a span of 10 bases. As DNA, the CDR3 is TGTGCCAGCTCACCGACAGGATCCGGAAACACCATATATTTT. Protein product: CASSPTGSGNTIYF.

This chain links TRBV30 with TRBJ1-1, with D unresolved. Looked up from germline, CDR1 is GTSNPN and CDR2 is SVGIG (reference sequence). The V end lost 0 bases, the J end lost 1 base, and 9 bases lay between the germline ends. This CDR3 comprises 14 residues. CDR3 region: CAWSVLGRNTEAFF. CDR3 in DNA: TGTGCCTGGAGTGTACTGGGGAGGAACACTGAAGCTTTCTTT. The full variable domain, its missing parts supplied by reference TRBV30 and TRBJ1-1, is SQTIHQWPATLVQPVGSPLSLECTVEGTSNPNLYWYRQAAGRGLQLLFYSVGIGQISSEVPQNLSASRPQDRQFILSSKKLLLSDSGFYLCAWSVLGRNTEAFFGQGTRLTVV.

The chain recombines TRBV13 with TRBJ2-4; 10 nucleotides line up with TRBD2. The CDR3 extends over 16 amino acids. V was pared by 3 bases and J by 8 bases, with 10 bases of the junction left unmatched. The germline CDR1 and CDR2 sequences are PRHDT and FYEKMQ (reference sequence). The CDR3 DNA sequence: TGTGCCAGCAGCTTGGGACTAGCGATAAAAAATCACATTCAGTACTTC. Translated, it gives CASSLGLAIKNHIQYF.